The entry below gives a single T cell receptor (beta chain) sequence along with its context. Using immunoSEQ multiplex PCR, the repertoire was profiled, and TCRdb retains in-frame clones only, with some absent. The sample lists hundreds of thousands of clones, approximately 89% occurring once. The sample belongs to a study of blood T cell repertoires in COVID-19. The germline V gene has CDR1 LNHDA and CDR2 SQIVND (reference sequence). CDR3 length equals 14 residues. V lost 3 bases and J lost 2; bases outside the gene matches: 4. Sequencing was done on a sample of PBMCs or T cells enriched from blood (not recorded which). V is TRBV19 and J is TRBJ2-7, with 7 bases fitting TRBD2. This TCR was sampled from a woman in her 40s who had recovered from COVID-19. The CDR3 region has the DNA TGTGCCAGTAGTATGGGACTACCGCCCTACGAGCAGTACTTC. Its translation: CASSMGLPPYEQYF.